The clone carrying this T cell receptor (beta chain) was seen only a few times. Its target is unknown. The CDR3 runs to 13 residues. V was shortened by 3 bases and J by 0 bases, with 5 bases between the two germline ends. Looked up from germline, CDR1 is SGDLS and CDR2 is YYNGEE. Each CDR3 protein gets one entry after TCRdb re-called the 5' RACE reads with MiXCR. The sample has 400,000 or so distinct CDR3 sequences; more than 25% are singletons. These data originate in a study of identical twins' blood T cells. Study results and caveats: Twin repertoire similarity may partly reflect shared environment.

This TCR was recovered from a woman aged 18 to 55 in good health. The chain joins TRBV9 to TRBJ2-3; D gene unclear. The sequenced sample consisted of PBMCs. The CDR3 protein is CASSAYSTDTQYF. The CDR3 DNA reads TGTGCCAGCAGCGCATACAGCACAGATACGCAGTATTTT. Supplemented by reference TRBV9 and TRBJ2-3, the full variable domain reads DSGVTQTPKHLITATGQRVTLRCSPRSGDLSVYWYQQSLDQGLQFLIQYYNGEERAKGNILERFSAQQFPDLHSELNLSSLELGDSALYFCASSAYSTDTQYFGPGTRLTVL.